Listed here are 27 T cell receptor beta chains from one sample, sequenced in a study of cytomegalovirus exposure and HLA in healthy donors (TCRdb year 2017). The library came from the immunoSEQ multiplex PCR assay. For the multiplex PCR, a mixture combining 60 forward primers for TCR Vbeta segments and 13 reverse primers for TCR Jbeta segments was used. TCRdb obtained this table from immuneACCESS and retained in-frame rearrangements with V and J assigned. These tables miss some clones; where compared with another copy, unresolved V genes account for less than half of the shortfall, and the remainder is unexplained. The sample table shows about 160,000 clones, and roughly four fifths are seen once. Approximately 1.4% of the sample is held by the ten biggest clonotypes. The sample consisted of PBMCs. The receptors here all came from a young man in good health and CMV-seronegative.

The chain employs TRBV27 and TRBJ1-2; weak D call: TRBD1 (5 bases). Germline values: CDR1 MNHEY, CDR2 SMNVEV (reference sequence). This CDR3 has 13 residues. The V end was cut by 6 bases, the J end by 8 bases, with 16 bases between. CDR3 bases: TGTGCCAGCAGCCCTTGGTCCACAGGCGGCTACACCTTC. Translation: CASSPWSTGGYTF.

The sample holds a few counts of this clone. One junction end does not reproduce the germline sequence, and a read error may be involved. The chain couples TRBV7-9 to TRBJ2-7; no reliable D call. The CDR3 runs 12 residues. The V gene's germline CDR1 is SEHNR and CDR2 FQNEAQ (reference sequence). This CDR3 is CSSSFSLYEQYF. CDR3 nucleotide sequence: TGTTCCAGCAGCTTCTCCCTTTACGAGCAGTACTTC.

This sequence joins TRBV29-1 and TRBJ2-1; maybe TRBD2 (6 bases). The CDR3 is 11 amino acids. The V and J ends lost 8 bases and 12 bases respectively, with 17 bases between them. Germline CDR1 reads SQVTM; CDR2 reads ANQGSEA. CDR3 amino acids: CSFGGGAGQFF. CDR3 sequence (DNA): TGCAGCTTCGGTGGCGGGGCAGGGCAGTTCTTC.

V gene TRBV14 combines with J gene TRBJ2-5; D perhaps matches TRBD2 (5 bases). V dropped 4 bases and J dropped 4 bases, with 16 bases sitting between them. Germline assignment: CDR1 SGHDN and CDR2 FVKESK. This CDR3 is built from 15 residues. In DNA, the CDR3 is TGTGCCAGCAGCCTCGCGATGGGCGGAGGAGAGACCCAGTACTTC. As protein: CASSLAMGGGETQYF.

Only a few counts were recorded for this clone. The chain recombines TRBV2 with TRBJ2-5; 11 nucleotides align to TRBD1. The germline V gene has CDR1 SNHLY and CDR2 FYNNEI. The V and J ends lost 7 bases and 5 bases, in that order; junction bases with no gene match: 9. There are 15 residues in the CDR3. CDR3 amino acids: CASTGGTGGWETQYF. The CDR3 DNA reads as TGTGCCAGCACCGGAGGGACAGGGGGATGGGAGACCCAGTACTTC.

This rearrangement joins TRBV19 to TRBJ1-3; D unresolved. Germline CDR1 LNHDA, CDR2 SQIVND (reference sequence). V was pared by 3 bases and J by 4 bases, with 4 bases between. The CDR3 covers 12 residues. CDR3 nucleotides: TGTGCCAGTAGTATGAGAGGAAACACCATATATTTT. Translated: CASSMRGNTIYF.

The chain couples TRBV27 to TRBJ2-1; 9 bases map to TRBD1. The V segment lost 7 bases and the J segment 8 bases; nucleotides outside the gene matches: 15. The germline V gene has CDR1 MNHEY and CDR2 SMNVEV (reference sequence). The CDR3 is made up of 16 amino acids. CDR3 DNA sequence: TGTGCCAGCACCCCGCACCCCTCGGACAGGGGCTATGAGCAGTTCTTC. Protein sequence: CASTPHPSDRGYEQFF.

The rearrangement uses TRBV28 and TRBJ2-1; the D gene is possibly TRBD2 (5 bases). Per the germline V gene, CDR1 is MDHEN and CDR2 is SYDVKM. V was pared by 3 bases and J by 5 bases, with 11 bases between. CDR3 length equals 14 residues. The CDR3 sequence is CASSLAAADNEQFF. CDR3 nucleotides: TGTGCCAGCAGTTTGGCAGCGGCAGACAATGAGCAGTTCTTC.

The chain combines TRBV6-6 with TRBJ2-7; a weak D match, TRBD2 (5 bases). Trimming removed 5 bases from V and 5 bases from J, with 13 bases in between. The CDR3 length is 13 residues. In germline, CDR1 is MNHNY, CDR2 SVGAGI (reference sequence). Written as DNA, the CDR3 is TGTGCCAGCAGTCACCGGGGTTTGCACGAGCAGTACTTC. The encoded protein is CASSHRGLHEQYF.

This chain uses TRBV23-1 with TRBJ2-2, with TRBD2 identical over 11 bases. TRBV23-1 is an ORF; its function is uncertain. Germline trimming cut 4 bases from V and 5 bases from J; bases unmatched to any gene: 6. CDR3 size: 16 residues. The CDR3 nucleotides are TGCGCCAGCAGTCTGACTAGCGGGATAGGAACCGGGGAGCTGTTTTTT. This codes for CASSLTSGIGTGELFF.

V is TRBV11-2 and J is TRBJ2-2; 10 nucleotides line up with TRBD2. Germline V gives CDR1 SGHAT, CDR2 FQNNGV. CDR3 size: 16 residues. Trimming removed 5 bases from V and 2 bases from J; junction bases left unmatched: 5. Written as DNA, the CDR3 is TGTGCCAGCAGCCCCCTAGCGGGAGACAACACCGGGGAGCTGTTTTTT. It is translated as CASSPLAGDNTGELFF.

The chain employs TRBV19 and TRBJ1-5; D may be TRBD1 (6 bases). Trimming stripped 5 bases from V and 6 bases from J, with 11 bases between. Germline V CDR1 and CDR2: LNHDA, SQIVND (reference sequence). This CDR3 has 13 residues. The CDR3 protein is CASSAAGAQPQHF. As DNA, the CDR3 is TGTGCCAGTAGTGCCGCGGGGGCTCAGCCCCAGCATTTT.

V gene TRBV28 combines with J gene TRBJ1-2; tentatively, D is TRBD1 (5 bases). The CDR3 runs to 14 residues. The germline V and J ends were trimmed by 6 bases and 4 bases, with 15 bases remaining between them. Per germline, CDR1 MDHEN and CDR2 SYDVKM. As DNA, the CDR3 is TGTGCCAGCAGAACGAACAGGAGTCCCTATGGCTACACCTTC. It yields the protein CASRTNRSPYGYTF.

The chain employs TRBV5-1 and TRBJ1-2; tentatively, D is TRBD1 (6 bases). The CDR3 sequence is 16 residues long. V shed 0 bases and J shed 5 bases, with 17 bases lying between them. Per the germline V gene, CDR1 is SGHRS and CDR2 is YFSETQ. DNA for the CDR3: TGCGCCAGCAGCTTGGCTCGAGGGGGGGACCTATATGGCTACACCTTC. Translation gives CASSLARGGDLYGYTF.

This chain links TRBV27 with TRBJ2-7, with D possibly matching TRBD1 (6 bases). Trimming removed 6 bases at V and 0 bases at J, with 12 bases between. This CDR3 is built from 14 residues. Germline V gives CDR1 MNHEY, CDR2 SMNVEV (reference sequence). CDR3 nucleotides: TGTGCCAGCAGGCGACAGGTGAGCTCCTACGAGCAGTACTTC. Translation gives CASRRQVSSYEQYF.

This clone was seen more than once but under ten times. The chain couples TRBV29-1 to TRBJ2-3; 13 bases align to TRBD2. Germline assignment: CDR1 SQVTM and CDR2 ANQGSEA. This CDR3 is built from 16 residues. The junction had 9 bases not matched to a gene; V was cut back by 5 bases and J by 4 bases. CDR3 amino acids: CSVPRLAGGLADTQYF. CDR3 DNA sequence: TGCAGCGTTCCCCGACTAGCGGGAGGATTAGCAGATACGCAGTATTTT.

The chain joins TRBV10-3 to TRBJ2-5; D is unresolved. V was clipped by 0 bases and J by 4 bases, with 3 bases between them. This CDR3 has 12 residues. Germline-derived CDR1 and CDR2 are ENHRY and SYGVKD. The CDR3 DNA reads as TGTGCCATCAGTGAGTCGGCAGAGACCCAGTACTTC. This gives the protein CAISESAETQYF.

This clone has a single count. This chain joins TRBV19 and TRBJ2-2; unclear D gene. CDR1 LNHDA and CDR2 SQIVND come from the germline V gene (reference sequence). This CDR3 is built from 16 residues. Between the trimmed V and J ends, which lost 1 base and 0 bases, there was a span of 9 bases. As DNA, the CDR3 is TGTGCCAGTAGTATAGGAGGAATCGCGAACACCGGGGAGCTGTTTTTT. It codes for CASSIGGIANTGELFF. The variable domain in full, completed from reference TRBV19 and TRBJ2-2, reads DGGITQSPKYLFRKEGQNVTLSCEQNLNHDAMYWYRQDPGQGLRLIYYSQIVNDFQKGDIAEGYSVSREKKESFPLTVTSAQKNPTAFYLCASSIGGIANTGELFFGEGSRLTVL.

The genes are TRBV18 and TRBJ2-7; TRBD2 matches at 7 bases. The CDR3 is made up of 16 amino acids. V was pared by 2 bases and J by 2 bases, with 9 bases of the junction left unmatched. Germline-derived CDR1 and CDR2 are KGHSH and LQKENI. The CDR3 here is CASSPGGGSTPYEQYF. CDR3 nucleotide sequence: TGTGCCAGCTCACCAGGGGGAGGGAGCACCCCCTACGAGCAGTACTTC.

Here the CDR3 reads CASSEELVGETQYF. The CDR3 region has the DNA TGTGCCAGCAGTGAGGAGCTCGTGGGAGAGACCCAGTACTTC. The gene calls are TRBV2 and TRBJ2-5, with D unresolved. V shed 3 bases and J shed 4 bases, with 12 bases lying between them. This CDR3 has 14 amino acids. Looked up from germline, CDR1 is SNHLY and CDR2 is FYNNEI.

In this sample, this clone turned up a few times. The chain employs TRBV7-9 and TRBJ2-7; 8 bases map to TRBD1. J lost 7 bases, V lost 2 bases, and 7 bases had no gene match. Germline V lookup: CDR1 SEHNR, CDR2 FQNEAQ (reference sequence). CDR3 length equals 14 residues. CDR3 region: CASSLPRTGREQYF. The CDR3 bases are TGTGCCAGCAGCTTACCACGGACAGGGAGGGAGCAGTACTTC. Full variable domain (outside the CDR3, taken from reference TRBV7-9 and TRBJ2-7): DTGVSQNPRHKITKRGQNVTFRCDPISEHNRLYWYRQTLGQGPEFLTYFQNEAQLEKSRLLSDRFSAERPKGSFSTLEIQRTEQGDSAMYLCASSLPRTGREQYFGPGTRLTVT.

This sequence joins TRBV4-1 and TRBJ1-2; no firm D call. Germline V gene sequence: CDR1 MGHRA, CDR2 YSYEKL. The length of the CDR3 is 14 residues. Trimming removed 0 bases from V and 2 bases from J, with 7 bases in between. Here the CDR3 DNA reads TGCGCCAGCAGCCAAGAGGTCGGGAACTATGGCTACACCTTC. Protein product: CASSQEVGNYGYTF.

The genes are TRBV10-3 and TRBJ1-5; the D gene is possibly TRBD1 (5 bases). Germline V gene lookup returns CDR1 ENHRY and CDR2 SYGVKD. This CDR3 is 15 amino acids long. Trimming stripped 0 bases from V and 2 bases from J, with 8 bases between. The CDR3 DNA follows: TGTGCCATCAGTGAGTCGACAGTAGGCAATCAGCCCCAGCATTTT. Its translation is CAISESTVGNQPQHF.

V is TRBV5-8 and J is TRBJ2-5, with 8 bases fitting TRBD2. This CDR3 contains 16 residues. Per the germline V gene, CDR1 is SGHTS and CDR2 is YDEGEE. Trimming removed 4 bases from V and 1 base from J; junction bases left unmatched: 9. The CDR3 spells CASSIGSSGIQETQYF. The CDR3 nucleotides are TGTGCCAGCAGCATTGGGAGTAGCGGGATCCAAGAGACCCAGTACTTC. The variable domain in full, completed from reference TRBV5-8 and TRBJ2-5, reads EAGVTQSPTHLIKTRGQQATLRCSPISGHTSVYWYQQALGLGLQFLLWYDEGEERNRGNFPPRFSGRQFPNYSSELNVNALELEDSALYLCASSIGSSGIQETQYFGPGTRLLVL.

In DNA, the CDR3 is TGTGCCAGCACCTTGGGCAGGGTCACTGAAGCTTTCTTT. Translation gives CASTLGRVTEAFF. This chain links TRBV28 with TRBJ1-1; weak D call: TRBD1 (5 bases). V was trimmed by 7 bases and J by 4 bases, leaving 13 bases between them. The germline gives CDR1 MDHEN, CDR2 SYDVKM. The CDR3 sequence is 13 residues long.

The chain joins TRBV11-2 to TRBJ2-3, with D hard to call. CDR3 length: 15 amino acids. Germline V CDR1 and CDR2: SGHAT, FQNNGV. The V end lost 7 bases, the J end lost 1 base, and 15 bases lay between the germline ends. The CDR3 nucleotides read TGTGCCAGCACCTTTCTTCCCCGAGGCACAGATACGCAGTATTTT. Its protein is CASTFLPRGTDTQYF.

In nucleotides, the CDR3 is TGCGCCAGCAGCCCTATACGGAGAGCAAACAATGAGCAGTTCTTC. Residues: CASSPIRRANNEQFF. This chain uses TRBV4-3 with TRBJ2-1; D is uncertain. This CDR3 contains 15 residues. The V end was cut by 4 bases, the J end by 5 bases, with 15 bases between. The germline gives CDR1 LGHNA, CDR2 YSLEER.